This T cell receptor beta chain appears in the sequencing data of a study of blood T cell repertoires in COVID-19. About the study: Nucleic acid was either cDNA or gDNA, and it came from T cells, B-cell-depleted T cells, or PBMCs.

J lost 9 bases, V lost 4 bases, and 14 bases had no gene match. CDR1 is SGHDT and CDR2 is YYEEEE in the germline V gene. This CDR3 region has 16 residues. TCRdb's copy holds only in-frame clones and misses some; the assay was immunoSEQ multiplex PCR. The sample holds 50,000 to 65,000 clones; less than 95% are singletons and the top ten take more than 3%. This TCR came from a man aged 50-59 years with acute or convalescent COVID-19. The specimen sequenced was peripheral blood. This chain uses TRBV5-6 with TRBJ2-7, with 12 positions matching TRBD2. The CDR3 sequence: CASSDRNVPGLAGQYF. In DNA form, the CDR3 reads TGTGCCAGCAGCGACAGAAATGTTCCGGGACTAGCGGGGCAGTACTTC.